The T cell receptor beta chain under discussion was sequenced for a study of OX40 agonist ivuxolimab in advanced cancers. Overall study: Those treated in dose escalation had hepatocellular carcinoma, melanoma, renal cell cancer or head and neck cancer.

Sequencing used immunoSEQ multiplex PCR; TCRdb keeps in-frame clones, though not all of them. This repertoire shows about 100,000 clones, roughly 94% found once; its top ten account for 0.18%. Study results and caveats: The authors did not determine the antigen specificity of the expanded peripheral T cells. Clonal expansion was seen in CD4+ and CD8+ blood T cells by week 6 at 0.1 to 3.0 mg/kg. The authors also found low normalized T-cell clonal expansion in some nonresponders.

Comments on this clone: The antigen remains undetermined.

CDR3 length equals 15 residues. Germline CDR1 is MNHEY and CDR2 is SVGAGI. The V and J ends lost 5 bases and 0 bases respectively, with 11 bases between them. The receptor comes from an adult with an advanced solid tumor such as melanoma, head and neck, liver or kidney cancer. The specimen was CD4+ or CD8+ T cells sorted from blood, collected in a trial of the OX40 agonist ivuxolimab. V usage is TRBV6-5 and J usage is TRBJ1-5; D may be TRBD1 (5 bases). CDR3 loop: CASSRTGGSNQPQHF. Written as DNA, the CDR3 is TGTGCCAGCAGTCGGACGGGGGGTAGCAATCAGCCCCAGCATTTT.